By sample share, the clone carrying this T cell receptor (beta chain) is medium-sized (0.01 to 0.1%). This sample was taken from a study of neoadjuvant nivolumab and ipilimumab in lung cancer. Study as a whole: Nivolumab 3 mg/kg was given days 1, 15 and 29, plus ipilimumab 1 mg/kg day 1 in combination.

The protocol was immunoSEQ multiplex PCR, while the TCRdb copy is restricted to in-frame clones and leaves out a portion. The sample includes about 18,000 clones, around 82% of them seen just once. Germline V gene lookup returns CDR1 ENHRY and CDR2 SYGVKD. V lost 6 bases and J lost 7; bases outside the gene matches: 6. The CDR3 consists of 14 residues. This sequence was found in an adult with non-small cell lung cancer. The material sequenced was tumor tissue, taken after neoadjuvant nivolumab, alone or with ipilimumab, at or shortly before surgery. The rearrangement joins TRBV10-3 to TRBJ2-7, with TRBD2 matching over 13 bases. The DNA for the CDR3 is TGTGCCATCAGCGGGACTAGCGGGACGGGGGAGCAGTACTTC. This encodes CAISGTSGTGEQYF.